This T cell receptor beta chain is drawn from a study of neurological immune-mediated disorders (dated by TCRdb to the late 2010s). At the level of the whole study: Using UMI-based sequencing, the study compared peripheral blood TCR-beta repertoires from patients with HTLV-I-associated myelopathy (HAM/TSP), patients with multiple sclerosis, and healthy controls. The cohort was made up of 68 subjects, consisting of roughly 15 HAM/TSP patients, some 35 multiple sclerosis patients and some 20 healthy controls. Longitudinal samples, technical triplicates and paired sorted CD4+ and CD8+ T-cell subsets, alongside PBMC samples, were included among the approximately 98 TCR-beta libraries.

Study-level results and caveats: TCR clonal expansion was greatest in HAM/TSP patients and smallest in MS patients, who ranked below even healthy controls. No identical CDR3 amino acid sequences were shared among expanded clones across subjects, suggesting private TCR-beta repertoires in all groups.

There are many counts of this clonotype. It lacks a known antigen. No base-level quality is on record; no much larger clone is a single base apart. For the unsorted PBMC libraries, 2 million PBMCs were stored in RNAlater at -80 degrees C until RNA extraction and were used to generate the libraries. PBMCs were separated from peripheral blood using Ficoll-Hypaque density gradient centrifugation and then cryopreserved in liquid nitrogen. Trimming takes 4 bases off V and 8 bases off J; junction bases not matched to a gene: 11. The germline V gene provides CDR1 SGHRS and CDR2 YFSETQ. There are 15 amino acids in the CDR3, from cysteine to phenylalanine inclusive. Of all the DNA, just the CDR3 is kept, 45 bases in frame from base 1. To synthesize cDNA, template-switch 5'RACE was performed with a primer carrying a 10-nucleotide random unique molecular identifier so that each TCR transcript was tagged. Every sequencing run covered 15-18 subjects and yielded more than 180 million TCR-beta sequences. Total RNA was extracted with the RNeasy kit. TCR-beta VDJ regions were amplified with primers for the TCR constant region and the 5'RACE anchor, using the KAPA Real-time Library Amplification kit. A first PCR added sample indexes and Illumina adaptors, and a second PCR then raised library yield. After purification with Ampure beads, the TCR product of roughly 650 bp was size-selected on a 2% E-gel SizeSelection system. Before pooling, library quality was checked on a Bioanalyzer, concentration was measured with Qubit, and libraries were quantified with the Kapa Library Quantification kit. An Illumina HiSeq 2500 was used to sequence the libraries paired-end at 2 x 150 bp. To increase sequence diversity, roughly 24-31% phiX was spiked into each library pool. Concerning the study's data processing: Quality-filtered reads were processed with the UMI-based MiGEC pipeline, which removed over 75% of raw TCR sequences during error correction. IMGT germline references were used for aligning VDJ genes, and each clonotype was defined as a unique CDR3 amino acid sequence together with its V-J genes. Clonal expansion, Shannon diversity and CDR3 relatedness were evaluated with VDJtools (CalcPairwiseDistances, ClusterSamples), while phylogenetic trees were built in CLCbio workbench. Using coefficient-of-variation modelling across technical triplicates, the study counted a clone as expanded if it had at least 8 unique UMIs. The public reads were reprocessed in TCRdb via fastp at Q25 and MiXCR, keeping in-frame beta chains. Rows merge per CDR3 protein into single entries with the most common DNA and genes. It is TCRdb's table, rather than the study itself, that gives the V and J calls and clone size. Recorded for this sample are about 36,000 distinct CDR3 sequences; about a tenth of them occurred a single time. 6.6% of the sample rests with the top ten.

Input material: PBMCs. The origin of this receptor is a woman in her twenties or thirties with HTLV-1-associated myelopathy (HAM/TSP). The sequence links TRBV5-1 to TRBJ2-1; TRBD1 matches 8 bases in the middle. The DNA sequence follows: TGCGCCAGCAGCCACGGACAGGGTAAGGTCCATGAGCAGTTCTTC. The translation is CASSHGQGKVHEQFF.